This record looks at one TCR beta chain sequence and its context. Its antigen remains unidentified. These data originate in a study of circulating and synovial CD4+ cells in juvenile arthritis. Notes on the study in general: Circulating pathogenic-like and bulk T cells looked alike by Vbeta family usage.

The germline V gene encodes CDR1 LGHNA and CDR2 YNFKEQ. CDR3 size: 15 residues. The V end was cut by 0 bases, the J end by 4 bases, with 10 bases between. Repertoires were generated with immunoSEQ multiplex PCR, while TCRdb's copy carries only in-frame clones and drops some. The table shows roughly 33,000 clones, with more than 90% occurring only once. The chain uses TRBV4-2 and TRBJ1-3, with D tentatively TRBD1 (6 bases). Sequencing used CD4+ T cells from blood. The sequence was obtained from a human donor with juvenile idiopathic arthritis. The CDR3 sequence is CASSQDGGAGNTIYF. Written as DNA, the CDR3 is TGTGCCAGCAGCCAAGATGGGGGGGCAGGAAACACCATATATTTT.